These 14 T cell receptor beta chains were sequenced from one sample in a study of shared clonotypes between healthy human individuals. Terminally differentiated effector memory CD45RA+ cells were left out of the naive CD8 fraction, which was CD45RO-negative and positively selected for CCR7. Clones were read by immunoSEQ multiplex PCR, and TCRdb kept only the in-frame ones, dropping some. The sample has millions of clones, about 95% seen once. The sequencing input was naive CD8+ T cells sorted from blood. The source of these receptors is a man between 18 and 29 years old in good health.

The V and J genes are TRBV13 and TRBJ2-7; D not resolved. The length of the CDR3 is 13 residues. Germline-derived CDR1 and CDR2 are PRHDT and FYEKMQ (reference sequence). V lost 0 bases and J 5 bases, leaving 8 bases between the germline ends. Written as DNA, the CDR3 is TGTGCCAGCAGCTTAGGCCATGCGGACGAGCAGTACTTC. It codes for CASSLGHADEQYF.

The chain couples TRBV5-4 to TRBJ1-1; 7 bases are a match to TRBD1. V was clipped by 2 bases and J by 7 bases; unmatched bases: 5. Germline CDR1 and CDR2: SGHNT and YYREEE (reference sequence). The CDR3 is 13 amino acids. The CDR3 sequence: CASSFSGQVEAFF. In DNA, the CDR3 is TGTGCCAGCAGCTTCTCCGGACAGGTTGAAGCTTTCTTT.

The chain employs TRBV6-5 and TRBJ2-5, with 9 nucleotides matching TRBD1. The CDR3 is made up of 14 amino acids. V lost 5 bases and J lost 5; bases outside the gene matches: 6. Looked up from germline, CDR1 is MNHEY and CDR2 is SVGAGI. The CDR3 here is CASSATGGRETQYF. The DNA for the CDR3 is TGTGCCAGCAGTGCAACAGGGGGCAGGGAGACCCAGTACTTC.

The chain has TRBV7-9 and TRBJ1-1; perhaps TRBD1 as D (5 bases). Trimming stripped 2 bases from V and 0 bases from J, with 13 bases between. CDR1 is SEHNR and CDR2 is FQNEAQ in the germline V gene (reference sequence). The CDR3 sequence is 16 residues long. CDR3: CASSLLEGDLNTEAFF. CDR3 nucleotides: TGTGCCAGCAGCTTATTGGAAGGGGACCTGAACACTGAAGCTTTCTTT. Full variable domain (missing parts from reference TRBV7-9 and TRBJ1-1): DTGVSQNPRHKITKRGQNVTFRCDPISEHNRLYWYRQTLGQGPEFLTYFQNEAQLEKSRLLSDRFSAERPKGSFSTLEIQRTEQGDSAMYLCASSLLEGDLNTEAFFGQGTRLTVV.

The chain carries TRBV6-6 and TRBJ1-1, with no clear D. V lost 2 bases, J lost 4 bases, and 5 bases lay in between. From germline, CDR1 is MNHNY and CDR2 SVGAGI (reference sequence). The CDR3 loop spans 12 amino acids. CDR3 bases: TGTGCCAGCAGTTACGGTATCACTGAAGCTTTCTTT. Translation: CASSYGITEAFF.

In regard to this clone: Other nucleotide sequences in the sample specify the same CDR3. J is TRBJ2-7 and V is TRBV27, with D unresolved. Trimming took off 6 bases at V and 2 bases at J, with 11 bases between the two ends. The CDR3 is 13 amino acids. The germline V gene has CDR1 MNHEY and CDR2 SMNVEV (reference sequence). The CDR3 spells CASSWGLAYEQYF. The CDR3 DNA follows: TGTGCCAGCAGCTGGGGATTAGCCTACGAGCAGTACTTC.

Concerning this clone: Distinct nucleotide sequences in the sample also encode this CDR3. The rearrangement uses TRBV9 and TRBJ2-5; D is ambiguous. CDR1 is SGDLS, CDR2 YYNGEE, per germline. The V end lost 0 bases, the J end lost 7 bases, and 7 bases lay between the germline ends. The CDR3 totals 12 residues. CDR3 nucleotides: TGTGCCAGCAGCGTAGAAGGTGGGACCCAGTACTTC. It translates to CASSVEGGTQYF.

The table lists this clone with a count of one. The rearrangement links TRBV5-1 to TRBJ2-1; D gene uncertain. The V gene's germline CDR1 is SGHRS and CDR2 YFSETQ. V lost 2 bases, J lost 5 bases, and 8 bases lay in between. This CDR3 has 13 amino acids. CDR3 loop: CASSLTRNNEQFF. The CDR3 DNA sequence: TGCGCCAGCAGCTTAACAAGAAACAATGAGCAGTTCTTC. Based on the CDR3 plus reference TRBV5-1 and TRBJ2-1, the full variable domain is KAGVTQTPRYLIKTRGQQVTLSCSPISGHRSVSWYQQTPGQGLQFLFEYFSETQRNKGNFPGRFSGRQFSNSRSEMNVSTLELGDSALYLCASSLTRNNEQFFGPGTRLTVL.

The chain links TRBV19 to TRBJ1-2; D is uncertain. The germline CDR1 and CDR2 sequences are LNHDA and SQIVND (reference sequence). V was cut by 3 bases and J by 0 bases, with 8 bases left in between. The CDR3 totals 14 residues. The CDR3 sequence is CASSISAANYGYTF. The CDR3 DNA reads as TGTGCCAGTAGTATCTCAGCAGCTAACTATGGCTACACCTTC. Supplemented by reference TRBV19 and TRBJ1-2, the full variable domain reads DGGITQSPKYLFRKEGQNVTLSCEQNLNHDAMYWYRQDPGQGLRLIYYSQIVNDFQKGDIAEGYSVSREKKESFPLTVTSAQKNPTAFYLCASSISAANYGYTFGSGTRLTVV.

The chain couples TRBV29-1 to TRBJ2-2; D is uncertain. This CDR3 comprises 14 residues. The V end lost 1 base, the J end lost 5 bases, and 11 bases lay between the germline ends. Germline V lookup: CDR1 SQVTM, CDR2 ANQGSEA. The CDR3 nucleotides are TGCAGCGTTGAAGGGGGTCGTGGGACCGGGGAGCTGTTTTTT. Protein sequence: CSVEGGRGTGELFF.

The chain employs TRBV5-8 and TRBJ2-2; unclear D gene. The CDR3 has 14 residues. Germline assignment: CDR1 SGHTS and CDR2 YDEGEE. Trimming removed 1 base at V and 1 base at J, with 5 bases between. For the CDR3, the DNA is TGTGCCAGCAGCTTGTGGGGGAACACCGGGGAGCTGTTTTTT. This gives the protein CASSLWGNTGELFF.

Notes on this clone: Other DNA variants within this sample encode the same CDR3. The chain carries TRBV5-1 and TRBJ2-5; D unclear. This CDR3 has 12 amino acids. Per germline, CDR1 SGHRS and CDR2 YFSETQ. Between the trimmed V and J ends, which lost 4 bases and 2 bases, there was a span of 6 bases. In DNA, the CDR3 is TGCGCCAGCAGCCCGAATCAAGAGACCCAGTACTTC. This gives the protein CASSPNQETQYF.

This chain connects TRBV7-9 to TRBJ2-1; 7 bases align to TRBD1. V lost 1 base to trimming and J lost 9 bases; unmatched junction nucleotides: 9. The CDR3 totals 15 residues. CDR1 is SEHNR and CDR2 is FQNEAQ in the germline V gene (reference sequence). CDR3 region: CASSLDRGGSVEQFF. The CDR3 coding sequence is TGTGCCAGCAGCTTAGACAGGGGCGGCTCTGTTGAGCAGTTCTTC.

The chain combines TRBV6-1 with TRBJ1-1; no clear D. Germline V gene sequence: CDR1 MNHNS, CDR2 SASEGT. V lost 3 bases, J lost 2 bases, and 13 bases lay in between. This CDR3 comprises 15 residues. The CDR3 DNA sequence: TGTGCCAGCAGTGATCTCGGGTGGTTAAACACTGAAGCTTTCTTT. Amino acids: CASSDLGWLNTEAFF.